The clone carrying this T cell receptor beta chain was observed a few times. What it binds is unknown. This sample is part of a study of early T cells in non-severe SARS-CoV-2 infection. Study in general: Bulk RNA from unsorted whole blood was sequenced; chains were unpaired.

Attached unique molecular identifiers marked individual cDNA molecules. From the 5' RACE reads, TCRdb called clonotypes with MiXCR, one entry per CDR3 protein. The sample has approximately 71,000 distinct CDR3 sequences, roughly 12% seen once. The CDR3 consists of 12 residues. V lost 5 bases and J 5 bases, leaving 13 bases between the germline ends. Looked up from germline, CDR1 is DFQATT and CDR2 is SNEGSKA (reference sequence). Study-wide results and limits: The VDJdb matching leaned toward anti-spike CD8 responses and overlooked private and CD4 specificities.

The rearrangement joins TRBV20-1 to TRBJ2-7; maybe TRBD1 (7 bases). This TCR was sampled from an adult who was a healthcare worker with PCR-confirmed SARS-CoV-2 infection or an uninfected control (not recorded which). The sequenced material came from whole blood. The CDR3 spells CSAGGGVDEQYF. CDR3 nucleotides: TGCAGTGCTGGAGGGGGCGTCGACGAGCAGTACTTC.